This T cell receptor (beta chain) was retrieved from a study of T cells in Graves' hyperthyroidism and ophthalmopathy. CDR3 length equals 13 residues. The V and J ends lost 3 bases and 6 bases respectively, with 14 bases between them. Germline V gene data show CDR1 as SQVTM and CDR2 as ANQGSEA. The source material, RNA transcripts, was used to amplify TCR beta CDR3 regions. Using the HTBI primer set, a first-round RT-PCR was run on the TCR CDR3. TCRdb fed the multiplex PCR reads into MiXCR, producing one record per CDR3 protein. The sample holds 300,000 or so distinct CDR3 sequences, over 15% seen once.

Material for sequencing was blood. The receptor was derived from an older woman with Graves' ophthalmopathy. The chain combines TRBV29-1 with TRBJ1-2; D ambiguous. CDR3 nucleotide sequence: TGCAGCGTTGACGCTCTGGTGGGTAATGGCTACACCTTC. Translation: CSVDALVGNGYTF.